These 28 T cell receptor beta chains were sequenced from one sample in a study of neurological immune-mediated disorders. As to time point: technical triplicate 2. One entry per CDR3 protein, called by TCRdb with MiXCR from the 5' RACE reads. The sample contains about 59,000 distinct CDR3 sequences, more than 20% of which appear only once. Source material: PBMCs. These receptors came from a man between 60 and 75 years old with HTLV-1-associated myelopathy (HAM/TSP).

The chain links TRBV9 to TRBJ2-1; TRBD1 matches 8 bases. The CDR3 is made up of 15 amino acids. V was clipped by 3 bases and J by 6 bases; unmatched bases: 8. From germline, CDR1 is SGDLS and CDR2 YYNGEE. This chain's CDR3 is CASSETGEVFNEQFF. The CDR3 DNA is TGTGCCAGCAGCGAGACAGGGGAAGTGTTCAATGAGCAGTTCTTC.

At least ten counts were recorded for this clonotype. The chain carries TRBV5-1 and TRBJ1-5; the D is unclear. The V and J ends lost 5 bases and 3 bases respectively, with 9 bases between them. CDR1 SGHRS and CDR2 YFSETQ come from the germline V gene. The length of the CDR3 is 13 residues. The CDR3 DNA reads as TGCGCCAGCAGAGCAGGTCCCAATCAGCCCCAGCATTTT. Translating it yields CASRAGPNQPQHF.

Regarding this clonotype: Being one base from a much bigger clone, this may be a read error. The chain combines TRBV6-4 with TRBJ2-7, with a weak D call TRBD2 (5 bases). The CDR3 is 14 residues long. Trimming left V 11 bases short and J 7 bases short, with 24 bases between. The germline CDR1 and CDR2 sequences are MRHNA and SNTAGT. The CDR3 DNA reads as TGTGCCCGTCAAGGGCATGTAGGCACTAGGGAGCAGTACTTC. It codes for CARQGHVGTREQYF.

Many counts were recorded for this clonotype. This sequence joins TRBV29-1 and TRBJ2-1, with 10 bases identical to TRBD2. This CDR3 has 16 residues. V lost 0 bases and J lost 7; bases outside the gene matches: 9. Germline V lookup: CDR1 SQVTM, CDR2 ANQGSEA. This CDR3 reads CSVEDAISGRTNEQFF. The CDR3 bases are TGCAGCGTTGAAGACGCCATTAGCGGGAGGACTAATGAGCAGTTCTTC.

This clonotype was found many times. CDR3 sequence: CASSFQQGIGHEQYF. Written as DNA, the CDR3 is TGCGCCAGCAGCTTCCAACAGGGGATCGGTCACGAGCAGTACTTC. This sequence joins TRBV5-1 and TRBJ2-7, with 7 bases lining up with TRBD1. The trim removed 2 bases at V and 5 bases at J, leaving 10 bases unmatched. The V gene's germline CDR1 is SGHRS and CDR2 YFSETQ. CDR3 length: 15 amino acids.

The chain employs TRBV7-6 and TRBJ2-2, with D possibly matching TRBD1 (5 bases). Germline V gene lookup returns CDR1 SGHVS and CDR2 FNYEAQ. The CDR3 is made up of 15 amino acids. The ends were cut back, 5 bases at V and 1 base at J, with 11 bases in the middle. The CDR3, as DNA: TGTGCCAGCAGCGGTGGACAAGGGAACACCGGGGAGCTGTTTTTT. It codes for CASSGGQGNTGELFF.

The chain carries TRBV29-1 and TRBJ2-3, with D hard to call. The germline gives CDR1 SQVTM, CDR2 ANQGSEA. This CDR3 region has 13 residues. The CDR3 protein is CNVNLAGTDTQYF. CDR3 DNA: TGCAATGTGAATCTTGCGGGCACAGATACGCAGTATTTT.

This clonotype was seen many times. The chain recombines TRBV6-1 with TRBJ1-1; D call uncertain. Germline CDR1 is MNHNS and CDR2 is SASEGT. The CDR3 sequence is 13 residues long. Trimming took off 2 bases at V and 5 bases at J, with 9 bases between the two ends. The CDR3 coding sequence is TGTGCCAGCAGTGAAACGTTCTCTACTGAAGCTTTCTTT. Encoded protein: CASSETFSTEAFF.

In this sample, this clonotype turned up many times. The CDR3 protein is CSASGGFNEQFF. Here the CDR3 DNA reads TGCAGTGCTAGCGGGGGCTTCAATGAGCAGTTCTTC. The rearrangement uses TRBV20-1 and TRBJ2-1; D possibly uses TRBD1 or TRBD2 (6 bases each). The germline V gene has CDR1 DFQATT and CDR2 SNEGSKA (reference sequence). V was clipped by 3 bases and J by 6 bases, with 9 bases between them. CDR3 size: 12 residues.

This clonotype turned up a few times. CDR3 coding DNA: TGTGCCAGCAGCCAAGTAAGCATCCATGAGCAGTTCTTC. Translation: CASSQVSIHEQFF. The rearrangement links TRBV4-2 to TRBJ2-1; D is ambiguous. In germline, CDR1 is LGHNA, CDR2 YNFKEQ. The ends were cut back, 1 base at V and 8 bases at J, with 9 bases in the middle. This CDR3 comprises 13 residues.

This clonotype occurred a few times. The J gene is TRBJ2-3, the V gene TRBV5-1; 7 bases match TRBD2. Germline CDR1 SGHRS, CDR2 YFSETQ. With 2 bases clipped from V and 4 bases from J, the junction kept 7 bases outside the gene matches. The CDR3 sequence is 15 residues long. CDR3 sequence: CASSFRNREADTQYF. CDR3 bases: TGCGCCAGCAGCTTCAGGAATCGGGAGGCAGATACGCAGTATTTT. Combining the CDR3 with reference TRBV5-1 and TRBJ2-3 gives the whole variable domain KAGVTQTPRYLIKTRGQQVTLSCSPISGHRSVSWYQQTPGQGLQFLFEYFSETQRNKGNFPGRFSGRQFSNSRSEMNVSTLELGDSALYLCASSFRNREADTQYFGPGTRLTVL.

This clonotype was counted ten times or more. The V call is TRBV5-5, the J call TRBJ2-1, with D perhaps matching TRBD2 (5 bases). Germline CDR1 is SGHKS and CDR2 is YYEKEE (reference sequence). This CDR3 has 18 amino acids. Trimming cost V 1 base and J 5 bases, with 22 bases left between them. The CDR3: CASSLFVGVGLPHNEQFF. CDR3 nucleotides: TGTGCCAGCAGCTTGTTCGTGGGAGTCGGATTGCCACACAATGAGCAGTTCTTC.

In this sample, this clonotype turned up many times. The rearrangement uses TRBV10-3 and TRBJ1-4; D unclear. Germline CDR1 ENHRY, CDR2 SYGVKD. V was trimmed by 11 bases and J by 8 bases, leaving 18 bases between them. The CDR3 is made up of 13 amino acids. The CDR3 spells CASRGVGGEKLFF. The CDR3 DNA reads as TGTGCCTCCCGCGGCGTGGGTGGGGAAAAACTGTTTTTT.

The chain is built from TRBV20-1 and TRBJ2-1, with 13 bases that match TRBD2. The CDR3 totals 15 residues. With 8 bases clipped from V and 5 bases from J, the junction kept 9 bases outside the gene matches. Germline loops: CDR1 DFQATT, CDR2 SNEGSKA (reference sequence). CDR3 amino acids: CSTTPTSGRNNEQFF. CDR3 nucleotides: TGCAGTACGACCCCGACTAGCGGGAGGAACAATGAGCAGTTCTTC.

Ten or more counts support this clonotype. Here the CDR3 DNA reads TGCGCCAGCAGCCAAGTACATCCTGGGGCCAACGTCCTGACTTTC. Translated, it gives CASSQVHPGANVLTF. The chain carries TRBV4-1 and TRBJ2-6; no clear D. The CDR3 runs 15 residues. Trimming shortened V by 1 base and J by 2 bases, and 6 bases separated the two germline ends. CDR1 MGHRA and CDR2 YSYEKL come from the germline V gene.

The rearrangement links TRBV7-2 to TRBJ2-3; D possibly corresponds to TRBD2 (6 bases). The V end was cut by 6 bases, the J end by 2 bases, with 12 bases between. The CDR3 runs 14 residues. Germline V gives CDR1 SGHTA, CDR2 FQGNSA. As DNA, the CDR3 is TGTGCCAGCAGTCGAGAGCGGGTCACAGATACGCAGTATTTT. Amino acids: CASSRERVTDTQYF.

The rearrangement links TRBV5-6 to TRBJ1-1; D remains ambiguous. This CDR3 contains 12 residues. Per germline, CDR1 SGHDT and CDR2 YYEEEE. V was trimmed by 4 bases and J by 8 bases, leaving 12 bases between them. Written as DNA, the CDR3 is TGTGCCAGCAGCACGACATCCAGGGAAGCTTTCTTT. Its protein product is CASSTTSREAFF.

This clonotype showed up many times. This rearrangement joins TRBV20-1 to TRBJ2-7; D ambiguous. CDR1 DFQATT and CDR2 SNEGSKA come from the germline V gene (reference sequence). The CDR3 loop spans 13 amino acids. The V end was cut by 4 bases, the J end by 5 bases, with 15 bases between. CDR3: CSAKRSQPHEQYF. The CDR3 DNA sequence: TGCAGTGCTAAACGCTCCCAGCCCCACGAGCAGTACTTC.

This clonotype was seen repeatedly, ten times or more. V is TRBV5-1 and J is TRBJ2-7, with D perhaps matching TRBD2 (6 bases). Germline CDR1 and CDR2: SGHRS and YFSETQ. V was clipped by 2 bases and J by 1 base, with 10 bases between them. The CDR3 has 14 amino acids. The CDR3 nucleotides are TGCGCCAGCAGCTTCCTTGCGGGGTCCTACGAGCAGTACTTC. Its protein product is CASSFLAGSYEQYF.

In this sample, this clonotype turned up many times. The rearrangement uses TRBV5-6 and TRBJ1-4, with a tentative D call TRBD1 (5 bases). This CDR3 spans 12 amino acids. Germline V gene lookup returns CDR1 SGHDT and CDR2 YYEEEE. V was cut by 3 bases and J by 7 bases, with 7 bases left in between. The CDR3: CASSSQGEKLFF. CDR3 DNA sequence: TGTGCCAGCAGCTCTCAGGGTGAAAAACTGTTTTTT.

This clonotype was seen ten or more times. The rearrangement links TRBV5-5 to TRBJ1-1, with D perhaps TRBD1 (5 bases). The CDR3 runs to 16 residues. Germline values: CDR1 SGHKS, CDR2 YYEKEE (reference sequence). Between the trimmed V and J ends, which lost 4 bases and 2 bases, there was a span of 18 bases. The CDR3 bases are TGTGCCAGCAGCACCCGGGGCGCAGGGACTAACACTGAAGCTTTCTTT. Its translation is CASSTRGAGTNTEAFF.

This clonotype was recorded many times. This chain joins TRBV5-6 and TRBJ1-1, with D maybe TRBD1 (5 bases). Trimming left V 0 bases short and J 0 bases short, with 6 bases between. The CDR3 covers 14 residues. Germline V gene lookup returns CDR1 SGHDT and CDR2 YYEEEE. CDR3 sequence reads: CASSLGQMNTEAFF. The CDR3 nucleotides read TGTGCCAGCAGCTTGGGACAGATGAACACTGAAGCTTTCTTT.

This clonotype was observed at least ten times. This chain uses TRBV5-1 with TRBJ2-6, with TRBD2 identical over 7 bases. Trimming cost V 0 bases and J 1 base; bases outside gene matches: 13. Per germline, CDR1 SGHRS and CDR2 YFSETQ. There are 20 residues in the CDR3. CDR3 sequence: CASSLAQSRRERSGANVLTF. CDR3 sequence (DNA): TGCGCCAGCAGCTTGGCCCAGTCACGGCGGGAGAGGTCTGGGGCCAACGTCCTGACTTTC.

The CDR3 sequence is CSAKTPAGQGVNTEAFF. In DNA form, the CDR3 reads TGCAGTGCCAAGACACCCGCGGGACAGGGAGTAAACACTGAAGCTTTCTTT. This chain uses TRBV20-1 with TRBJ1-1; 9 nucleotides line up with TRBD1. J lost 2 bases, V lost 6 bases, and 16 bases had no gene match. Germline assignment: CDR1 DFQATT and CDR2 SNEGSKA (reference sequence). This CDR3 is built from 17 residues.

V gene TRBV7-9 combines with J gene TRBJ2-1; 7 bases match TRBD1. The germline V gene encodes CDR1 SEHNR and CDR2 FQNEAQ (reference sequence). This CDR3 comprises 15 residues. V was pared by 5 bases and J by 1 base, with 5 bases of the junction left unmatched. The CDR3 is CASSPQGSSYNEQFF. Written as DNA, the CDR3 is TGTGCCAGCAGCCCACAGGGGTCGTCCTACAATGAGCAGTTCTTC.

The table lists this clonotype with many counts. This chain's CDR3 is CASSVSRGNQPQHF. CDR3 nucleotide sequence: TGTGCCAGCAGCGTATCGAGGGGGAATCAGCCCCAGCATTTT. J is TRBJ1-5 and V is TRBV9; a weak D match, TRBD1 (6 bases). CDR1 and CDR2 (germline): SGDLS, YYNGEE. The CDR3 is 14 amino acids. With 1 base removed from V and 4 bases from J, the gap between germline ends came to 9 bases.

This clonotype has at least ten counts. V and J are TRBV6-1 and TRBJ1-2; 7 nucleotides agree with TRBD1. CDR1 and CDR2 from the germline V gene are MNHNS and SASEGT. This CDR3 is built from 14 residues. J was trimmed by 5 bases and V by 2 bases; bases with no gene match: 5. CDR3 protein: CASSEFGGQYGYTF. CDR3 nucleotide sequence: TGTGCCAGCAGTGAATTTGGGGGACAGTATGGCTACACCTTC.

Only a few counts were recorded for this clonotype. V is TRBV18 and J is TRBJ2-5; 8 nucleotides match TRBD1. Germline assignment: CDR1 KGHSH and CDR2 LQKENI. CDR3 length: 14 amino acids. Unmatched junction bases numbered 7, after V lost 6 bases and J lost 4 bases. The CDR3: CASSYGTGGETQYF. CDR3 nucleotide sequence: TGTGCCAGCTCGTATGGGACAGGTGGAGAGACCCAGTACTTC.